This TCR beta chain comes out of a study of blood T cell repertoires in COVID-19. This CDR3 is 15 amino acids long. The ends lost 6 bases at V and 6 bases at J; junction bases unmatched: 8. Germline values: CDR1 MGHDK, CDR2 SYGVNS. Authors' methods: Reference gene primer amplification yielded estimated nucleated cell counts. Method: immunoSEQ multiplex PCR; TCRdb's copy keeps in-frame clones and lacks some. D and trimming come from the DNA, and the V and J calls and clone size come from that table. Of under 300,000 clones listed, about 88% are singletons. This sequence originates from a woman in her forties who had recovered from COVID-19. V is TRBV25-1 and J is TRBJ1-4; TRBD1 aligns across 9 bases. The sequenced material came from peripheral blood. CDR3 protein: CASSPLRDRDEKLFF. In DNA form, the CDR3 reads TGTGCCAGCAGCCCCCTCCGGGACAGGGATGAAAAACTGTTTTTT.